This TCR beta chain is drawn from a study of T cell changes during pregnancy in multiple sclerosis. Sequenced by immunoSEQ multiplex PCR; TCRdb stores in-frame clones only, minus some. Here the sample spans about 99,000 clones, 85% to 95% being singletons. The specimen was peripheral blood, collected after pregnancy. The TCR comes from a female donor with multiple sclerosis, enrolled in a pregnancy study.

The CDR3: CASSVSGQGGLSEAFF. The CDR3 DNA reads TGTGCCAGCAGTGTCTCAGGACAGGGAGGTCTAAGCGAAGCTTTCTTT. This chain connects TRBV6-4 to TRBJ1-1; 8 nucleotides agree with TRBD1. From germline, CDR1 is MRHNA and CDR2 SNTAGT. This CDR3 region has 16 residues. V dropped 4 bases and J dropped 8; count of bases not matched to a gene: 15.